This TCR beta chain appears in the sequencing data of a study of Graves' ophthalmopathy and Graves' hyperthyroidism. Across the study: The stable label applied to hyperthyroidism with no ophthalmopathy within 18 months of follow-up.

Patients newly diagnosed with hyperthyroidism, under 2 months' duration, were aged 18 to 65, the study reports. TCR beta CDR3 regions were amplified from RNA transcripts. First-round RT-PCR employed HTBI primers, with a second-round multiplex PCR after it. TCRdb processed the multiplex PCR reads anew with MiXCR; each CDR3 protein has one entry. The data show about 550,000 distinct CDR3 sequences, with less than 40% seen just once and about 4.2% held by the top ten. General study findings and limits: Ophthalmopathy progression was predicted with 70.59% sensitivity and approximately 79% specificity. Blood shared most expanded thyroid clonotypes above 0.001 frequency.

To note about this clonotype: Its specificity is unknown.

The V and J ends lost 5 bases and 3 bases respectively, with 14 bases between them. Germline V lookup: CDR1 LNHDA, CDR2 SQIVND (reference sequence). CDR3 length: 14 residues. The chain carries TRBV19 and TRBJ2-7; D is perhaps TRBD1 (6 bases). Input material: peripheral blood or thyroid tissue (not recorded which). The receptor's source is an adult man with Graves' hyperthyroidism. CDR3 sequence (DNA): TGTGCCAGTAGTGTAGCAGGGGCATTCTACGAGCAGTACTTC. Translating it yields CASSVAGAFYEQYF.